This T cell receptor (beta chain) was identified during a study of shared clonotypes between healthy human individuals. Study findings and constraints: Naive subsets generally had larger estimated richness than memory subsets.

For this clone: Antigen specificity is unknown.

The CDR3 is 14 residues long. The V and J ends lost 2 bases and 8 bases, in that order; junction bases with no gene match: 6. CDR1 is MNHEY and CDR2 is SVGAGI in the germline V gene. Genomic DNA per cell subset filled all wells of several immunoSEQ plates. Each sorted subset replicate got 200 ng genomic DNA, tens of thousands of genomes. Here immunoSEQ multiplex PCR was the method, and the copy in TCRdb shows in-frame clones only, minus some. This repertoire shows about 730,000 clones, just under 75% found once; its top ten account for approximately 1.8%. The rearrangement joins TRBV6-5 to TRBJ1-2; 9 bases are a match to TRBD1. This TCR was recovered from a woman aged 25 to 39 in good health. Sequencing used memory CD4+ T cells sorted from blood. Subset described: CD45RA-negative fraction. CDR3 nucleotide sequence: TGTGCCAGCAGTTACGATAACAGGGGGCACGGCTACACCTTC. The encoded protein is CASSYDNRGHGYTF.